The present T cell receptor beta chain was sequenced within a study of beta chain features in type 1 diabetes. This clone turned up a few times. Sorted CD4+ subsets: naive, central memory, regulatory, stem cell-like memory (CD45RO/CCR7/CD25/CD127/CD95/CD27 panel). cDNA synthesis used the whole RNA isolate, giving expressed TCRB sequences. Assay: immunoSEQ multiplex PCR; the TCRdb copy retains only in-frame clones and omits some. This table has under 900,000 clones, 17% appearing once. The material sequenced was naive CD4+ T cells from blood. This TCR was sampled from a woman aged 18 to 35 in good health.

CDR3 loop: CASSQDWSGSTDTQYF. CDR3 bases: TGTGCCAGCAGCCAAGATTGGAGCGGGAGCACAGATACGCAGTATTTT. The rearrangement links TRBV14 to TRBJ2-3, with a weak D call TRBD2 (6 bases). Germline V lookup: CDR1 SGHDN, CDR2 FVKESK. The CDR3 loop spans 16 amino acids. With 0 bases removed from V and 0 bases from J, the gap between germline ends came to 10 bases.